The text below deals with one T cell receptor (beta chain). Its specificity is unknown. This sample was taken from a study of T cell responses to AZD1222 COVID-19 vaccine. Repertoires were generated with immunoSEQ multiplex PCR, while TCRdb's copy carries only in-frame clones and drops some. This sample has roughly 140,000 clones, with approximately 89% found just once. V lost 6 bases to trimming and J lost 0 bases, with 6 bases between them. This CDR3 is built from 12 residues. Germline V lookup: CDR1 SNHLY, CDR2 FYNNEI. Study observations and caveats: Across the whole spike, CD4 TCRs peaked at regions 160-218 and 743-854. Targets within unmutated variant regions were reportedly found for nearly half of spike-specific TCRs. Compared with day 0, the breadth and depth of the Spike-specific TCR repertoire rose significantly after two doses of AZD1222. Donors were mostly white British, more females; clonal diversity possibly underestimated.

The chain combines TRBV2 with TRBJ2-7; D gene uncertain. The receptor was isolated from an adult in good health. Source: peripheral blood, taken on day 0 of AZD1222 vaccination. The CDR3 loop is CASSVSSYEQYF. Written as DNA, the CDR3 is TGTGCCAGCAGCGTGAGCTCCTACGAGCAGTACTTC.